A single sample gave rise to the 15 T cell receptor beta chains below, sequenced in a study of T cells after yellow fever vaccination. One entry per CDR3 protein results from TCRdb running MiXCR on the 5' RACE reads. The sample has approximately 330,000 distinct CDR3 sequences; about 4% are singletons. The specimen comprised PBMCs, sampled 5 days after the yellow fever booster vaccination. The receptor source for this set is a man between 18 and 35 years old who received the YFV17D yellow fever vaccine.

This clonotype was seen more than once but under ten times. The rearrangement links TRBV3-1 to TRBJ2-4; D might be TRBD2 (7 bases). The germline CDR1 and CDR2 sequences are LGHDT and YNNKEL (reference sequence). Trimming took 5 bases from V and 9 from J, leaving 11 bases between them. CDR3 length: 12 residues. The CDR3: CASSGGGAIQYF. The CDR3 region has the DNA TGTGCCAGCAGCGGTGGGGGGGCCATTCAGTACTTC. Combining the CDR3 with reference TRBV3-1 and TRBJ2-4 gives the whole variable domain DTAVSQTPKYLVTQMGNDKSIKCEQNLGHDTMYWYKQDSKKFLKIMFSYNNKELIINETVPNRFSPKSPDKAHLNLHINSLELGDSAVYFCASSGGGAIQYFGAGTRLSVL.

This clonotype occurred a few times. The chain has TRBV5-1 and TRBJ2-7, with 10 bases aligning to TRBD1. Unmatched junction bases numbered 6, after V lost 6 bases and J lost 3 bases. This CDR3 contains 14 residues. Germline CDR1 and CDR2: SGHRS and YFSETQ. CDR3 loop: CASTGGTGVYEQYF. DNA of the CDR3: TGCGCCAGCACTGGCGGGACAGGGGTCTACGAGCAGTACTTC.

This clonotype was observed a few times. The rearrangement links TRBV4-2 to TRBJ2-7; TRBD2 might be the D (5 bases). The V gene's germline CDR1 is LGHNA and CDR2 YNFKEQ. V lost 4 bases, J lost 0 bases, and 19 bases lay in between. There are 17 residues in the CDR3. For the CDR3, the DNA is TGTGCCAGCAGCCGCCGGGGAGATGGACCAAGCTCCTACGAGCAGTACTTC. Encoded protein: CASSRRGDGPSSYEQYF.

This clonotype was detected many times. CDR3 DNA sequence: TGTGCCAGCACCAGCACAGGGATCACCTACAATGAGCAGTTCTTC. Residues: CASTSTGITYNEQFF. This chain links TRBV7-9 with TRBJ2-1; D might be TRBD1 (6 bases). V gave up 7 bases and J gave up 2 bases, with 15 bases separating them. Germline V gene sequence: CDR1 SEHNR, CDR2 FQNEAQ (reference sequence). The CDR3 has 15 residues.

This rearrangement joins TRBV5-6 to TRBJ1-4; 8 bases fit TRBD1. Germline CDR1 is SGHDT and CDR2 is YYEEEE. The CDR3 runs to 18 residues. J gave up 2 bases and V 4 bases, and 13 bases lay outside the gene matches. The CDR3: CASSQDPTGEATNEKLFF. CDR3 DNA: TGTGCCAGCAGCCAAGATCCGACAGGGGAGGCCACTAATGAAAAACTGTTTTTT.

This clonotype appeared a few times. The J gene is TRBJ2-2, the V gene TRBV10-3, with D possibly being TRBD2 (6 bases). In germline, CDR1 is ENHRY, CDR2 SYGVKD. This CDR3 contains 17 residues. Trimming took 4 bases from V and 3 from J, leaving 18 bases between them. The chain's CDR3 is CAISVGAGGDDTGELFF. CDR3 coding DNA: TGTGCCATCAGTGTGGGAGCGGGCGGGGACGACACCGGGGAGCTGTTTTTT.

This clonotype has just a few counts. This chain links TRBV10-3 with TRBJ1-4, with D possibly being TRBD1 (6 bases). Germline CDR1 ENHRY, CDR2 SYGVKD. This CDR3 has 14 residues. The V end was cut by 5 bases, the J end by 0 bases, with 7 bases between. This chain's CDR3 is CAISRTATNEKLFF. In nucleotides, the CDR3 is TGTGCCATCAGTAGGACAGCAACTAATGAAAAACTGTTTTTT.

This clonotype was seen a handful of times. The chain is built from TRBV20-1 and TRBJ1-2; TRBD1 matches at 7 bases. Unmatched junction bases numbered 5, after V lost 4 bases and J lost 6 bases. The CDR3 covers 12 residues. CDR1 is DFQATT, CDR2 SNEGSKA, per germline (reference sequence). This CDR3 reads CSATRGLDGYTF. Here the CDR3 DNA reads TGCAGTGCTACCAGGGGGTTAGATGGCTACACCTTC.

This chain connects TRBV7-9 to TRBJ2-7, with TRBD1 identical over 7 bases. J lost 2 bases, V lost 3 bases, and 4 bases had no gene match. The germline gives CDR1 SEHNR, CDR2 FQNEAQ (reference sequence). The CDR3 consists of 14 residues. CDR3: CASSFTGTAYEQYF. DNA for the CDR3: TGTGCCAGCAGCTTTACCGGGACAGCCTACGAGCAGTACTTC.

The chain carries TRBV7-2 and TRBJ2-3, with D possibly being TRBD1 (6 bases). This CDR3 has 18 residues. In germline, CDR1 is SGHTA, CDR2 FQGNSA. Deletions cut 3 bases from V and 0 bases from J, with 19 bases between. DNA for the CDR3: TGTGCCAGCAGCTTTATCCGGACAGCCGTATTGAGCACAGATACGCAGTATTTT. It specifies CASSFIRTAVLSTDTQYF. The whole variable domain, remainder taken from reference TRBV7-2 and TRBJ2-3, is GAGVSQSPSNKVTEKGKDVELRCDPISGHTALYWYRQSLGQGLEFLIYFQGNSAPDKSGLPSDRFSAERTGGSVSTLTIQRTQQEDSAVYLCASSFIRTAVLSTDTQYFGPGTRLTVL.

In this sample, this clonotype turned up a few times. V and J are TRBV7-9 and TRBJ1-1; 8 nucleotides agree with TRBD1. CDR1 and CDR2 from the germline V gene are SEHNR and FQNEAQ (reference sequence). The trim removed 4 bases at V and 5 bases at J, leaving 3 bases unmatched. The CDR3 covers 13 residues. The CDR3 here is CASSSQGETEAFF. CDR3 bases: TGTGCCAGCAGCTCACAGGGGGAAACTGAAGCTTTCTTT.

The J gene is TRBJ2-7, the V gene TRBV19, with unresolved D. V lost 0 bases and J lost 2, with 5 bases in between. There are 13 residues in the CDR3. Looked up from germline, CDR1 is LNHDA and CDR2 is SQIVND (reference sequence). CDR3 loop: CASSIDRPYEQYF. In nucleotides, the CDR3 is TGTGCCAGTAGTATAGACAGACCCTACGAGCAGTACTTC.

The table lists this clonotype with a few counts. The rearrangement links TRBV20-1 to TRBJ1-1, with D possibly TRBD1 on 5 matching bases. V was shortened by 3 bases and J by 3 bases, with 11 bases between the two germline ends. This CDR3 contains 13 residues. The germline V gene encodes CDR1 DFQATT and CDR2 SNEGSKA (reference sequence). The CDR3: CSASRGRDTEAFF. DNA of the CDR3: TGCAGTGCTAGTAGGGGCCGGGACACTGAAGCTTTCTTT.

This clonotype was recorded a few times. The V and J genes are TRBV7-9 and TRBJ1-5; D perhaps matches TRBD1 (5 bases). Trimming removed 3 bases from V and 8 bases from J, with 14 bases in between. The length of the CDR3 is 14 residues. CDR1 is SEHNR, CDR2 FQNEAQ, per germline (reference sequence). The CDR3 spells CASSLGTVAEPQHF. Written as DNA, the CDR3 is TGTGCCAGCAGCTTGGGGACGGTGGCGGAGCCCCAGCATTTT. The complete variable domain, with remaining parts taken from reference TRBV7-9 and TRBJ1-5, reads DTGVSQNPRHKITKRGQNVTFRCDPISEHNRLYWYRQTLGQGPEFLTYFQNEAQLEKSRLLSDRFSAERPKGSFSTLEIQRTEQGDSAMYLCASSLGTVAEPQHFGDGTRLSIL.

This clonotype was detected ten times or more. The V and J genes are TRBV21-1 and TRBJ1-1. TRBV21-1 has pseudogene status. The CDR3 contains 13 residues. CDR3 nucleotides: TGTGCCAGCAGCCGATCGGGGGGGACTGAAGCTTTCTTT. Amino acid sequence: CASSRSGGTEAFF.